The rows below give T cell receptor beta chains drawn from one sample of a study of blood T cell repertoires in COVID-19. Assay: immunoSEQ multiplex PCR; the TCRdb copy retains only in-frame clones and omits some. The repertoire holds a few hundred thousand clones, with approximately 90% as singletons. Sequencing was carried out using peripheral blood. The receptors derive from a man younger than 40 with acute or convalescent COVID-19. Both conserved end residues are part of each CDR3. A D gene is named only where the DNA matches it firmly. Size is stated for part of the rows, as once, few or many counts, or as a class when the clone is expanded.

19	NA	NA	TRBJ2-3	TRBV9	TGTGCCAGCAGCGGGGAACGGGAGAGGAGAGGGAGAAGCACAGATACGCAGTATTTT	CASSGERERRGRSTDTQYF
16	NA	NA	TRBJ1-2	TRBV5-6	TGTGCCAGCAGCTTGGTTGTATTTGGCAGATTCTATGGCTACACCTTC	CASSLVVFGRFYGYTF
14	NA	once	TRBJ1-4	TRBV30	TGTGCCTGGAGTGTGGCGGGGGGCAGTGAAAAACTGTTTTTT	CAWSVAGGSEKLFF
17	NA	NA	TRBJ2-7	TRBV6-1	TGTGCCAGCAGTGAAAAGTTGAGGGACATTCTCACCTACGAGCAGTACTTC	CASSEKLRDILTYEQYF
15	NA	once	TRBJ2-7	TRBV4-1	TGCGCCAGCAGCCAAGAAATGAGGGTTGTCGACGAGCAGTACTTC	CASSQEMRVVDEQYF
15	NA	NA	TRBJ1-5	TRBV4-1	TGCGCCAGCACCCTAGAAGGAGGAGGTGGTCAGCCCCAGCATTTT	CASTLEGGGGQPQHF
13	NA	NA	TRBJ1-5	TRBV27	TGTGCCAGCAGTTCCGCAGGCAATCAGCCCCAGCATTTT	CASSSAGNQPQHF
15	TRBD1	NA	TRBJ1-2	TRBV29-1	TGCAGCGTGTCTAAATGGGACAGGGGAGGCTATGGCTACACCTTC	CSVSKWDRGGYGYTF
16	NA	NA	TRBJ2-4	TRBV30	TGTGCCTGGAGTCCCGCCGGGGGGCAGGGCAAAAACATTCAGTACTTC	CAWSPAGGQGKNIQYF
15	NA	NA	TRBJ2-3	TRBV27	TGTGCCAGCAGTTTATACTCTGCTAGCACAGATACGCAGTATTTT	CASSLYSASTDTQYF
16	TRBD2	NA	TRBJ2-3	TRBV7-9	TGTGCCAGCAGAGACGGGGCGGGAGGGCATCCAGATACGCAGTATTTT	CASRDGAGGHPDTQYF
15	NA	NA	TRBJ1-5	TRBV6-1	TGTGCCAGCAGTGATGCCTGGACAGGCAATCAGCCCCAGCATTTT	CASSDAWTGNQPQHF
16	TRBD1	NA	TRBJ2-1	TRBV4-1	TGCGCCAGCAGCCCAGCAAGGGACAGGGTAATAAATGAGCAGTTCTTC	CASSPARDRVINEQFF
12	NA	NA	TRBJ1-5	TRBV28	TGTGCCAGCAGTTTATCAGTCGTGCCCCAGCATTTT	CASSLSVVPQHF
14	TRBD2	NA	TRBJ2-2	TRBV3-1/TRBV3-2	TGTGCCAGCAGCCAGGGCGGGAGGGCTGCGGAGCTGTTTTTT	CASSQGGRAAELFF
13	TRBD1	NA	TRBJ1-5	TRBV18	TGTGCCAGCTCACCGGACAGGGGAAGGCCCCAGCATTTT	CASSPDRGRPQHF
14	NA	NA	TRBJ2-7	TRBV6-5	TGTGCCAGCAGTTACTTGGACAGAAAGGTGGAGCAGTACTTC	CASSYLDRKVEQYF
17	TRBD1	NA	TRBJ2-7	TRBV14	TGTGCCAGCAGCTCGATCTCCGGGACAGGGGGCTCCTACGAGCAGTACTTC	CASSSISGTGGSYEQYF
13	NA	NA	TRBJ1-5	TRBV2	TGTGCCAGCTCCGGGAGGGTGAATCAGCCCCAGCATTTT	CASSGRVNQPQHF
15	TRBD2	NA	TRBJ2-7	TRBV19	TGTGCCAGTAGTCCCCAGAGGGAGGGTGTATACGAGCAGTACTTC	CASSPQREGVYEQYF
19	TRBD1	NA	TRBJ2-7	TRBV5-1	TGCGCCAGCAGCTTTAACCCCTCGACAAGACAGGGGCTATCCTACGAGCAGTACTTC	CASSFNPSTRQGLSYEQYF
14	NA	NA	TRBJ1-6	TRBV7-2	TGTGCCAGCATCAACAGGGAGCGTAATTCACCCCTCCACTTT	CASINRERNSPLHF
16	TRBD1	NA	TRBJ1-4	TRBV13	TGTGCCAGCAGCTCCAGACAGGGGGCAACTAATGAAAAACTGTTTTTT	CASSSRQGATNEKLFF
16	TRBD2	once	TRBJ2-5	TRBV7-3	TGTGCCAGCAGCTGGACTAGCGGGGGGTCTGGGGAGACCCAGTACTTC	CASSWTSGGSGETQYF
13	NA	NA	TRBJ2-2	TRBV18	TGTGCCAGCTCTGCGGGGGCTGGCGGGGAGCTGTTTTTT	CASSAGAGGELFF
17	TRBD2	NA	TRBJ2-7	TRBV27	TGTGCCAGCAGTTTGGCCCCCTCGGGGGGGCTTTCTGGCGAGCAGTACTTC	CASSLAPSGGLSGEQYF
15	TRBD2	once	TRBJ2-1	TRBV7-9	TGTGCCAGCAGCTTAGGGGGAGGTGGGGAGGGTGAGCAGTTCTTC	CASSLGGGGEGEQFF
15	NA	NA	TRBJ2-3	TRBV4-2	TGTGCCAGCAGCCAAGACCACAAAGGGGCAGATACGCAGTATTTT	CASSQDHKGADTQYF
13	TRBD1	NA	TRBJ2-3	TRBV28	TGTGCCACAATCCAAGGGGGCGCAGATACGCAGTATTTT	CATIQGGADTQYF
15	NA	NA	TRBJ2-2	TRBV9	TGTGCCAGCAGCGAGCAGGGTTCCAACACCGGGGAGCTGTTTTTT	CASSEQGSNTGELFF
15	NA	NA	TRBJ1-2	TRBV6-5	TGTGCCAGCAGTTCACGCCGACAGACTGCCTATGGCTACACCTTC	CASSSRRQTAYGYTF
12	NA	NA	TRBJ1-2	TRBV30	TGTGCCTGCAAAGAAGGGGGTAATGGCTACACCTTC	CACKEGGNGYTF
15	NA	once	TRBJ2-6	TRBV19	TGTGCCAGTACCAGGGGAGACGAGGGGGCCAACGTCCTGACTTTC	CASTRGDEGANVLTF
12	NA	NA	TRBJ1-5	TRBV19	TGTGCCAGTAGCACAGGGTTTCAGCCCCAGCATTTT	CASSTGFQPQHF
13	NA	NA	TRBJ1-5	TRBV4-2	TGTGCCAGCAGCCAAGGTCTAAATCAGCCCCAGCATTTT	CASSQGLNQPQHF
15	NA	NA	TRBJ1-2	TRBV3-1/TRBV3-2	TGTGCCAGCAGCTTTCGACAGGCTAAAGGCTATGGCTACACCTTC	CASSFRQAKGYGYTF
15	NA	NA	TRBJ2-1	TRBV11-2	TGTGCCAGCATGGGTGTGAGCGGCAAAGACAATGAGCAGTTCTTC	CASMGVSGKDNEQFF
11	NA	NA	TRBJ1-2	TRBV28	TGTGCCACCTCACAGGCCTCGGGCTACACCTTC	CATSQASGYTF
15	TRBD1	NA	TRBJ2-2	TRBV28	TGTGCCAGCAGGGCCGGGACAGGGAATATCGGGGAGCTGTTTTTT	CASRAGTGNIGELFF
13	TRBD1	NA	TRBJ2-7	TRBV10-2	TGCGCCACCGATCAGGGGGCCTTGTACGAGCAGTACTTC	CATDQGALYEQYF
16	TRBD2	NA	TRBJ2-3	TRBV7-3	TGTGCCAGCAGCTTAGAAGGAGCTAGCGGGAGGAATACGCAGTATTTT	CASSLEGASGRNTQYF
17	NA	NA	TRBJ2-7	TRBV6-6	TGTGCCAGCAGTCTGGGCAGGTTTCATACCTTCTCCTACGAGCAGTACTTC	CASSLGRFHTFSYEQYF
16	TRBD2	NA	TRBJ2-5	TRBV9	TGTGCCAGCAGCGTATTTGGCGGGGGGGCCGAGGAGACCCAGTACTTC	CASSVFGGGAEETQYF
15	NA	once	TRBJ1-6	TRBV7-9	TGTGCCAGCAGCCGGTCTGTGGGGGGAAATTCACCCCTCCACTTT	CASSRSVGGNSPLHF
20	NA	NA	TRBJ1-5	TRBV15	TGTGCCACCAGCAGAGATCGTAACTTAATGGAGGGGTCGAGCAATCAGCCCCAGCATTTT	CATSRDRNLMEGSSNQPQHF
17	TRBD2	NA	TRBJ2-3	TRBV11-2	TGTGCCAGCAGCTCGATGAAGCTAGCGGGGAGCACAGATACGCAGTATTTT	CASSSMKLAGSTDTQYF
17	NA	NA	TRBJ1-1	TRBV5-1	TGCGCCAGCAGCTTTTCGCAGGGATTAGGGTTGAACACTGAAGCTTTCTTT	CASSFSQGLGLNTEAFF
15	NA	NA	TRBJ1-5	TRBV28	TGTGCCAGCAGGGAGGGAGGGCGGCGCAATCAGCCCCAGCATTTT	CASREGGRRNQPQHF
14	NA	NA	TRBJ2-3	TRBV9	TGTGCCAGCAGCGTAACTAGCCACACAGATACGCAGTATTTT	CASSVTSHTDTQYF
13	TRBD1	NA	TRBJ2-5	TRBV5-1	TGCGCCAGCACCCAGGGGGCAGGAGAGACCCAGTACTTC	CASTQGAGETQYF